One sample yielded the 9 T cell receptor beta chains listed below, sequenced in a study of human T cells and chemical hapten exposure. Time point in this sample: patch test 2, 6 weeks after DPC sensitization. Sample treatment: therapeutic diphenylcyclopropenone sensitization with weekly scalp DPC. TCRdb used MiXCR to reprocess the RACE reads, holding one entry per CDR3 protein. Among around 130,000 distinct CDR3 sequences listed, about 11% were seen once. Sample: whole blood, taken in connection with sensitization to the hapten diphenylcyclopropenone (DPC). These TCRs come from a woman aged 45-59 years with alopecia areata. Some clones in this sample may be carry-over from other donors' samples.

This clonotype appeared a few times. The chain is built from TRBV11-2 and TRBJ2-4; possible D gene TRBD2, 6 bases. Trimming took off 3 bases at V and 0 bases at J, with 9 bases between the two ends. Germline V gene sequence: CDR1 SGHAT, CDR2 FQNNGV. The CDR3 sequence is 15 residues long. The CDR3 reads CASSFGSAAKNIQYF. CDR3 nucleotide sequence: TGTGCCAGCAGCTTCGGGAGCGCAGCCAAAAACATTCAGTACTTC.

This clonotype was counted at least ten times. This rearrangement joins TRBV20-1 to TRBJ2-3; 10 nucleotides line up with TRBD2. V was clipped by 6 bases and J by 4 bases; unmatched bases: 7. The CDR3 spans 14 residues. Looked up from germline, CDR1 is DFQATT and CDR2 is SNEGSKA (reference sequence). The DNA for the CDR3 is TGCAGTGCCCCAAGCGGGAGGGCCTCAGATACGCAGTATTTT. Its translation: CSAPSGRASDTQYF.

This rearrangement joins TRBV5-4 to TRBJ2-1, with TRBD2 matching 11 bases. V shed 5 bases and J 2 bases; nucleotides not matched to a gene: 15. The CDR3 totals 19 residues. In germline, CDR1 is SGHNT, CDR2 YYREEE (reference sequence). CDR3 DNA sequence: TGTGCCAGCAGAGCTACTGGACTAGCGGGTAGGAATACCTACAATGAGCAGTTCTTC. Translated: CASRATGLAGRNTYNEQFF.

This clonotype has ten or more counts. This chain connects TRBV11-2 to TRBJ1-5; 8 bases are a match to TRBD1. Trimming removed 5 bases from V and 9 bases from J; junction bases left unmatched: 6. Germline values: CDR1 SGHAT, CDR2 FQNNGV. The CDR3 contains 13 residues. This CDR3 reads CASSPGQGRPQHF. The CDR3, as DNA: TGTGCCAGCAGCCCTGGACAGGGCCGGCCCCAGCATTTT.

The chain is built from TRBV11-3 and TRBJ2-1; 9 bases match TRBD2. CDR1 is SGHNT and CDR2 is YENEEA in the germline V gene. This CDR3 is 17 amino acids long. After removal of 1 base from V and 7 bases from J, the junction contained 11 bases not matched to a gene. Written as DNA, the CDR3 is TGTGCCAGCAGCTTAGCCCGACTAGCGGCTGAAATAAATGAGCAGTTCTTC. It translates to CASSLARLAAEINEQFF. The entire variable domain, with the rest obtained from reference TRBV11-3 and TRBJ2-1, is as follows: EAGVVQSPRYKIIEKKQPVAFWCNPISGHNTLYWYLQNLGQGPELLIRYENEEAVDDSQLPKDRFSAERLKGVDSTLKIQPAELGDSAVYLCASSLARLAAEINEQFFGPGTRLTVL.

The rearrangement links TRBV7-3 to TRBJ2-1; a possible D gene is TRBD2 (5 bases). This CDR3 contains 15 residues. The V gene's germline CDR1 is SGHTA and CDR2 FQGTGA. V was pared by 1 base and J by 3 bases, with 10 bases between. Written as DNA, the CDR3 is TGTGCCAGCAGCTTAATGACCGGGGTCTACAATGAGCAGTTCTTC. Translated, it gives CASSLMTGVYNEQFF. The variable domain in full, with the rest retrieved from reference TRBV7-3 and TRBJ2-1, is GAGVSQTPSNKVTEKGKYVELRCDPISGHTALYWYRQSLGQGPEFLIYFQGTGAADDSGLPNDRFFAVRPEGSVSTLKIQRTERGDSAVYLCASSLMTGVYNEQFFGPGTRLTVL.

This clonotype was seen at least ten times. The chain recombines TRBV19 with TRBJ2-1; TRBD2 matches at 10 bases. This CDR3 spans 14 amino acids. Germline V gene lookup returns CDR1 LNHDA and CDR2 SQIVND (reference sequence). The junction had 3 bases not matched to a gene; V was cut back by 4 bases and J by 6 bases. CDR3 amino acids: CASSTSGRGNEQFF. DNA of the CDR3: TGTGCCAGTAGTACGAGCGGGAGGGGCAATGAGCAGTTCTTC.

With respect to this clonotype: This sequence may be a read error, since a much larger clone differs from it by one base. The gene calls are TRBV3-1 and TRBJ2-7; TRBD1 matches at 7 bases. Germline CDR1 and CDR2: LGHDT and YNNKEL (reference sequence). The CDR3 sequence is 17 residues long. The CDR3 DNA sequence: TGTACCAGCAGCGTAGGGGGCTCAGTAGGAAGGTCCTACGAGCAGTACTTC. Translated, it gives CTSSVGGSVGRSYEQYF.

Of note for this clonotype: Being one base from a much bigger clone, this may be a read error. The CDR3 sequence: CASSLGGQSYEQYF. DNA of the CDR3: TGCGCCAGCAGCTTGGGCGGACAGTCGTACGAGCAGTACTTC. The rearrangement joins TRBV5-1 to TRBJ2-7, with D possibly being TRBD1 (6 bases). The V end was cut by 0 bases, the J end by 4 bases, with 11 bases between. This CDR3 comprises 14 residues. In germline, CDR1 is SGHRS, CDR2 YFSETQ.